This TCR beta chain stems from a study of T cells in Graves' hyperthyroidism and ophthalmopathy. Overall study results and limits: Ophthalmopathy was told apart from stable hyperthyroidism by a 13 V-J model. Blood also showed most of the thyroid clonotypes that were expanded above 0.001. Ophthalmopathy, which appeared later, was predicted by the model a median roughly 6.6 months before onset.

The CDR3 regions of TCR beta were amplified from RNA transcripts. Researchers ran a first-round RT-PCR on the TCR CDR3 using the HTBI primer set. TCRdb fed the multiplex PCR reads into MiXCR, producing one record per CDR3 protein. The repertoire holds over 250,000 distinct CDR3 sequences, with approximately 15% as singletons. There are many counts of this clonotype. Its target is not known. In making diagnoses, clinical symptoms, serum thyroxine and TRAb, thyroid ultrasound and orbital computed tomography were all used. The V gene lost 4 bases and the J gene lost 3 bases, with 13 bases spanning the gap. CDR1 and CDR2 from the germline V gene are SGHRS and YFSETQ. The CDR3 is made up of 14 amino acids.

The chain links TRBV5-1 to TRBJ1-1; D is ambiguous. Sample: blood. The receptor was derived from a woman aged 55 to 70 with Graves' ophthalmopathy. The CDR3 is CASSPEGVDTEAFF. CDR3 DNA sequence: TGCGCCAGCAGCCCGGAGGGAGTGGACACTGAAGCTTTCTTT.